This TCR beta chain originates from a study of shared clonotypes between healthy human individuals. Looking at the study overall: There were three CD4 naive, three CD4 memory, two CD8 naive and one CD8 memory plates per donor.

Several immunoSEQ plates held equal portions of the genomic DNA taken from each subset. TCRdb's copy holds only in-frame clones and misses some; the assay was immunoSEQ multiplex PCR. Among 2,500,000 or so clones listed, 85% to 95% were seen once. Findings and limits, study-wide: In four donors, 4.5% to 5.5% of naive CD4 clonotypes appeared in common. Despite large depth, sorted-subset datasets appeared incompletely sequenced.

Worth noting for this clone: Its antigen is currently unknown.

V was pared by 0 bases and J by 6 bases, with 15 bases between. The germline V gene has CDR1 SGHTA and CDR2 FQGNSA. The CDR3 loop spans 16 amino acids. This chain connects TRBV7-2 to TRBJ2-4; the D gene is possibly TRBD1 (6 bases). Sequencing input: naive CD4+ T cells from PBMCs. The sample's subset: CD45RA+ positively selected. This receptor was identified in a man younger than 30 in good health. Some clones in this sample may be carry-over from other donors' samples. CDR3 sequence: CASSLAGQGLRNIQYF. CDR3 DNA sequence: TGTGCCAGCAGCTTAGCAGGTCAGGGGTTGAGAAACATTCAGTACTTC.